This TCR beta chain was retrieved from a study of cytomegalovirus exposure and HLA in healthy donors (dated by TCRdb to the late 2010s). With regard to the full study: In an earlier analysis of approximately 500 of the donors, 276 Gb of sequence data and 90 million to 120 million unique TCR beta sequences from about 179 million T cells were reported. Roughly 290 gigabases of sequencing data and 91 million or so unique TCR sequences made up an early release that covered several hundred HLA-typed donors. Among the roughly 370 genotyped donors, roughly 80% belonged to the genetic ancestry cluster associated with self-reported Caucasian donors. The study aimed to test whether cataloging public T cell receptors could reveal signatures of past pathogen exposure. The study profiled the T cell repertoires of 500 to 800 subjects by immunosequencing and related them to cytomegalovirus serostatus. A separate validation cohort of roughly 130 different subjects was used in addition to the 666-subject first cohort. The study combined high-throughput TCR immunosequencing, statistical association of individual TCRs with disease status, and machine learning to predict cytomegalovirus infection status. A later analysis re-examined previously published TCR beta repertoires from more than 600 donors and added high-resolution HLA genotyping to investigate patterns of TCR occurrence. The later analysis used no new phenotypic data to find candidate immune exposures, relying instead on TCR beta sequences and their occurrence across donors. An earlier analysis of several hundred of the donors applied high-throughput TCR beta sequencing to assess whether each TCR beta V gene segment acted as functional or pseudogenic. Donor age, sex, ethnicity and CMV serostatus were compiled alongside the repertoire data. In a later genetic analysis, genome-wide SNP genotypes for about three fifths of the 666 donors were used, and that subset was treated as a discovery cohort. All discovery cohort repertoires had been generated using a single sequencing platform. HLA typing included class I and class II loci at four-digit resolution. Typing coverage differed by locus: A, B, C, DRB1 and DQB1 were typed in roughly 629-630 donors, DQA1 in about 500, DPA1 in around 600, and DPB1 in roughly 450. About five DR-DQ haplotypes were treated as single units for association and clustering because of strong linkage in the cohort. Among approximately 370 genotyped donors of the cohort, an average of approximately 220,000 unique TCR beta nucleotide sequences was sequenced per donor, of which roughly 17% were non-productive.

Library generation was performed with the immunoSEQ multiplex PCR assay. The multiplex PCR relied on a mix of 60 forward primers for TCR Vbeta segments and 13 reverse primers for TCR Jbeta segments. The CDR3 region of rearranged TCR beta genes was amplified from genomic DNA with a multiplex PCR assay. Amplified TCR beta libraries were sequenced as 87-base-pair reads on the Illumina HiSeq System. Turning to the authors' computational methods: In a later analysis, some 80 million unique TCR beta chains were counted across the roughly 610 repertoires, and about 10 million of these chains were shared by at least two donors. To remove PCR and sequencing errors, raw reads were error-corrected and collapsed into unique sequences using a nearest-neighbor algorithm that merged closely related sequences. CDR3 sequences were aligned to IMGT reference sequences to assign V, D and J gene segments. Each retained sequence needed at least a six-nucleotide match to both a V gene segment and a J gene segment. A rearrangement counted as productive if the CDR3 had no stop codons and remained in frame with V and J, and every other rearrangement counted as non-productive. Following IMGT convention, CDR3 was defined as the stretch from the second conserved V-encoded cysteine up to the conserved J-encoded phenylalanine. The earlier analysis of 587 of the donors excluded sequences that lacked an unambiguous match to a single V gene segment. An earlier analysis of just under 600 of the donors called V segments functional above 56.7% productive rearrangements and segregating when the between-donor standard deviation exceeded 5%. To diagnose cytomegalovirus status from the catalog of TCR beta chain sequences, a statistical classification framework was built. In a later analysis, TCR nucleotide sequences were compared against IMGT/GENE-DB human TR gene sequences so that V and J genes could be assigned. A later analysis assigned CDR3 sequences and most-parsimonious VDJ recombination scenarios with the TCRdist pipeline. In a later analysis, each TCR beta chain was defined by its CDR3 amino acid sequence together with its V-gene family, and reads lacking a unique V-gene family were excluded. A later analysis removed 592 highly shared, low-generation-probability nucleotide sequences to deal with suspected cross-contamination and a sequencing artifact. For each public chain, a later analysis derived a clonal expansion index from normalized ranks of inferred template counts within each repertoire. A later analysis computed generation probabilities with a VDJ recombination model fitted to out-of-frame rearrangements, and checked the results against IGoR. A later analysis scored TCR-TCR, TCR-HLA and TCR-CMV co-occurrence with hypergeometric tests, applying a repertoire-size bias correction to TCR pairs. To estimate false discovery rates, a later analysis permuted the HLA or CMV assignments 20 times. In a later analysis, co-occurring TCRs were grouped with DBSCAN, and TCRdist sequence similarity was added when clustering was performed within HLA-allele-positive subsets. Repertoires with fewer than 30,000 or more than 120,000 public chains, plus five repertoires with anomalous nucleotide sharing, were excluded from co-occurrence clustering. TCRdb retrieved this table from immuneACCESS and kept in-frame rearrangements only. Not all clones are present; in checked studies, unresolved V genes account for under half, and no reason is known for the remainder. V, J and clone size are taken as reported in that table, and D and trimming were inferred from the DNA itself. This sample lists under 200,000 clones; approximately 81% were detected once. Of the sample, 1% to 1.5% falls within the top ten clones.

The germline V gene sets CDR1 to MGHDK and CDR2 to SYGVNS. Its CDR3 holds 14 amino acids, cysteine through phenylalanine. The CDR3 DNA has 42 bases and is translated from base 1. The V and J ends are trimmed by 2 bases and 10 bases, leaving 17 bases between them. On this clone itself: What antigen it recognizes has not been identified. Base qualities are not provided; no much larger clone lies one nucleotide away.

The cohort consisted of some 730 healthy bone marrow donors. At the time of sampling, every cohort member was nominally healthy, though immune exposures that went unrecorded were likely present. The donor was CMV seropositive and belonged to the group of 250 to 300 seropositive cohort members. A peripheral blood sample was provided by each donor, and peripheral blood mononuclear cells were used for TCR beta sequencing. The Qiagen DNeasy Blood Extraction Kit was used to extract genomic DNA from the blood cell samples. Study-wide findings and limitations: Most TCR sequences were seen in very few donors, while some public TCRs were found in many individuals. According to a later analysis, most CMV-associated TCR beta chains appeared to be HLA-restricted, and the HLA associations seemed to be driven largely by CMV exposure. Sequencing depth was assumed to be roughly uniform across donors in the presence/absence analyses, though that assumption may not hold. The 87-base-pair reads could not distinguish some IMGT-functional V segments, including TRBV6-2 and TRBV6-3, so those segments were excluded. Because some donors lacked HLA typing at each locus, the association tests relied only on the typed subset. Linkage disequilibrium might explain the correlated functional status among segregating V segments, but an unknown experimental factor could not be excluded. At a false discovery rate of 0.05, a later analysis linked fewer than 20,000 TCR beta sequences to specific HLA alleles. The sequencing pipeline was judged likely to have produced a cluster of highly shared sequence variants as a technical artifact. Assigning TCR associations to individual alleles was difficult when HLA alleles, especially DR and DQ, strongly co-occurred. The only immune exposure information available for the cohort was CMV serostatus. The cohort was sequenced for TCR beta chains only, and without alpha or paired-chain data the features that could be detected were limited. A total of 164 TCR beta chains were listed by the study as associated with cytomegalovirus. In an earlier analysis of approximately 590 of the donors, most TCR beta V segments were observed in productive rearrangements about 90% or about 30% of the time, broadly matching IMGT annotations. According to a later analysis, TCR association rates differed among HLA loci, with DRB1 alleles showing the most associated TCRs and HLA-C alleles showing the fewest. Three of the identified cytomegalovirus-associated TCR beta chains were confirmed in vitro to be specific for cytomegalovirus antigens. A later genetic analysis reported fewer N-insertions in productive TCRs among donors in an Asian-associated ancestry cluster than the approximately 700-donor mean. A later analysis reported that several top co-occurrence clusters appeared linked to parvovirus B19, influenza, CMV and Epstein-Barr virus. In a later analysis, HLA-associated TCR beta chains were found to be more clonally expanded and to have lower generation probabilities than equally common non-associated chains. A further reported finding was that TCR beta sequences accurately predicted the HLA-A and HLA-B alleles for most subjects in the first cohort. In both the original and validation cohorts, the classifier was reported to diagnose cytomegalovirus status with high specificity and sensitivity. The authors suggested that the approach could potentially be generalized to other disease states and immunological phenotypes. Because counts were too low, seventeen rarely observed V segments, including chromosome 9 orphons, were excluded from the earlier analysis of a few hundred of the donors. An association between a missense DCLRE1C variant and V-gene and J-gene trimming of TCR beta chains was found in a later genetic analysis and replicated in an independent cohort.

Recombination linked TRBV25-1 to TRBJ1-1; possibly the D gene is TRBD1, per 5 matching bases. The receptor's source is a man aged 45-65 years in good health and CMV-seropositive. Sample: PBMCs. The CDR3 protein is CASSERPGQLAAFF. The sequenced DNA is TGTGCCAGCAGTGAAAGACCAGGACAACTAGCAGCTTTCTTT.